This record looks at one TCR beta chain sequence and its context. The germline gives CDR1 SGHTA, CDR2 FQGNSA. This CDR3 has 13 amino acids. V lost 1 base, J lost 6 bases, and 7 bases lay in between. 450 to 600 ng RNA was reverse transcribed with alpha and beta constant-region primers. Each of the alpha and beta chains got its own library through chain-specific third strand synthesis with indices. The library got P5 and P7 elements plus a second index, then a roughly 24-cycle PCR. TCRdb ran MiXCR on the 5' RACE reads and lists one entry per CDR3 protein. The sample includes fewer than 20,000 distinct CDR3 sequences, 7.5% to 10% of them seen just once. Follow-up blood was drawn about 14 weeks, roughly three months, after antiretroviral therapy began. No cell fractionation was done, so the repertoire covers all unsorted peripheral blood T cells. The data derive from a study of HIV-infected patients and healthy controls.

This TCR came from an adult with HIV infection. The sequencing here drew on blood, taken during antiretroviral therapy. This chain uses TRBV7-2 with TRBJ1-5; D unresolved. CDR3 bases: TGTGCCAGCAGCTTAGGCCGGGGTCAGCCCCAGCATTTT. This encodes CASSLGRGQPQHF.